These 20 T cell receptor beta chains originate from one sample sequenced in a study of blood T cell repertoires in COVID-19. Generated by immunoSEQ multiplex PCR, the TCRdb table keeps only in-frame clones and is missing some. The sample contains 98,000 or so clones, 85% to 90% of which appear only once. Sample: peripheral blood. The origin of the receptors is a human donor in a cohort sampled during active COVID-19.

The chain recombines TRBV7-8 with TRBJ2-7; D may be TRBD1 (5 bases). Germline V gene data show CDR1 as SGHVS and CDR2 as FQNEAQ. Trimming shortened V by 0 bases and J by 3 bases, and 9 bases separated the two germline ends. The CDR3 covers 14 residues. CDR3 sequence reads: CASSLAGRVYEQYF. CDR3 in DNA: TGTGCCAGCAGCTTAGCGGGCAGGGTCTACGAGCAGTACTTC.

The rearrangement joins TRBV5-1 to TRBJ2-3; possible D gene TRBD2, 6 bases. Looked up from germline, CDR1 is SGHRS and CDR2 is YFSETQ. Trimming cost V 1 base and J 8 bases, with 20 bases left between them. This CDR3 spans 16 amino acids. In DNA, the CDR3 is TGCGCCAGCAGCTTGTTTTCGGGGGTCCTCTCGGGTACGCAGTATTTT. Protein sequence: CASSLFSGVLSGTQYF. Together with reference TRBV5-1 and TRBJ2-3, the CDR3 gives the full variable domain: KAGVTQTPRYLIKTRGQQVTLSCSPISGHRSVSWYQQTPGQGLQFLFEYFSETQRNKGNFPGRFSGRQFSNSRSEMNVSTLELGDSALYLCASSLFSGVLSGTQYFGPGTRLTVL.

The rearrangement uses TRBV7-3 and TRBJ2-2; the match to TRBD2 covers 12 bases. The CDR3 extends over 16 amino acids. Germline V gene sequence: CDR1 SGHTA, CDR2 FQGTGA. The V segment lost 6 bases and the J segment 5 bases; nucleotides outside the gene matches: 7. The chain's CDR3 is CASSMTSGSATGELFF. As DNA, the CDR3 is TGTGCCAGCAGTATGACTAGCGGGAGTGCAACCGGGGAGCTGTTTTTT. Using reference TRBV7-3 and TRBJ2-2 for the parts outside the CDR3, the full variable domain is GAGVSQTPSNKVTEKGKYVELRCDPISGHTALYWYRQSLGQGPEFLIYFQGTGAADDSGLPNDRFFAVRPEGSVSTLKIQRTERGDSAVYLCASSMTSGSATGELFFGEGSRLTVL.

The J gene is TRBJ1-1, the V gene TRBV7-9, with TRBD1 matching 7 bases. From germline, CDR1 is SEHNR and CDR2 FQNEAQ (reference sequence). The CDR3 loop spans 14 amino acids. V shed 4 bases and J 4 bases; nucleotides not matched to a gene: 6. The CDR3 DNA reads as TGTGCCAGCAGCTCGCAGGCAGGGGGCACTGAAGCTTTCTTT. This translates into CASSSQAGGTEAFF.

The chain carries TRBV5-1 and TRBJ2-7, with D uncertain. The germline V gene encodes CDR1 SGHRS and CDR2 YFSETQ. Trimming cost V 0 bases and J 0 bases, with 13 bases left between them. CDR3 size: 16 residues. The CDR3 here is CASSLVQNAASYEQYF. The CDR3 nucleotides are TGCGCCAGCAGCTTGGTTCAGAACGCTGCCTCCTACGAGCAGTACTTC. The full variable domain, completed using reference TRBV5-1 and TRBJ2-7, is KAGVTQTPRYLIKTRGQQVTLSCSPISGHRSVSWYQQTPGQGLQFLFEYFSETQRNKGNFPGRFSGRQFSNSRSEMNVSTLELGDSALYLCASSLVQNAASYEQYFGPGTRLTVT.

The chain employs TRBV18 and TRBJ2-7; D is perhaps TRBD2 (6 bases). CDR3 length equals 14 residues. Germline V CDR1 and CDR2: KGHSH, LQKENI. V was pared by 3 bases and J by 6 bases, with 15 bases between. The CDR3 coding sequence is TGTGCCAGCTCACCGCGGGAAGGATCACGCGAGCAGTACTTC. Protein sequence: CASSPREGSREQYF.

This chain connects TRBV28 to TRBJ1-5; D is unclear. The length of the CDR3 is 14 residues. V was pared by 7 bases and J by 4 bases, with 14 bases between. Germline CDR1 reads MDHEN; CDR2 reads SYDVKM. CDR3: CASIREEVNQPQHF. CDR3 bases: TGTGCCAGCATCCGAGAAGAGGTAAATCAGCCCCAGCATTTT.

The chain recombines TRBV12-5 with TRBJ1-5, with no clear D. CDR3 length equals 11 residues. CDR1 LGHNT and CDR2 FRNRAP come from the germline V gene. The V and J ends lost 6 bases and 9 bases respectively, with 9 bases between them. DNA of the CDR3: TGTGCTAGTGGCCCTTCCTGGCCCCAGCATTTT. Its translation is CASGPSWPQHF.

This sequence joins TRBV19 and TRBJ1-4; 7 nucleotides match TRBD1. Germline values: CDR1 LNHDA, CDR2 SQIVND (reference sequence). V dropped 5 bases and J dropped 7; count of bases not matched to a gene: 7. This CDR3 has 14 amino acids. The CDR3 bases are TGTGCCAGTAGTTGGCAGGGGGGTGGTGAAAAACTGTTTTTT. Translating it yields CASSWQGGGEKLFF. Complete variable domain (other parts from reference TRBV19 and TRBJ1-4): DGGITQSPKYLFRKEGQNVTLSCEQNLNHDAMYWYRQDPGQGLRLIYYSQIVNDFQKGDIAEGYSVSREKKESFPLTVTSAQKNPTAFYLCASSWQGGGEKLFFGSGTQLSVL.

The chain has TRBV6-5 and TRBJ1-2; TRBD1 is a possible D gene (5 bases). Germline lookup yields CDR1 MNHEY and CDR2 SVGAGI. Trimming cost V 8 bases and J 4 bases, with 20 bases left between them. The CDR3 runs to 15 residues. CDR3 bases: TGTGCCAGCTCAAGGACGGGGGGAGGGACCTATGGCTACACCTTC. Translating gives CASSRTGGGTYGYTF.

The chain has TRBV7-8 and TRBJ1-5; D may be TRBD1 (5 bases). Germline V lookup: CDR1 SGHVS, CDR2 FQNEAQ. Trimming pared 5 bases from V and 0 bases from J, leaving 14 bases between. The CDR3 contains 16 residues. The CDR3 DNA follows: TGTGCCAGCAGCCCTTCCAGGGTTGCTAGCAATCAGCCCCAGCATTTT. Translation gives CASSPSRVASNQPQHF.

The chain joins TRBV19 to TRBJ2-7; no firm D call. Per germline, CDR1 LNHDA and CDR2 SQIVND (reference sequence). V lost 6 bases and J 7 bases, leaving 28 bases between the germline ends. This CDR3 is 17 amino acids long. The CDR3 DNA sequence: TGTGCCAGTAGCATATCCCCCACTGGTGGAAGGTTCGGGGAGCAGTACTTC. Its translation is CASSISPTGGRFGEQYF. Looking up the rest from reference TRBV19 and TRBJ2-7 gives the full variable domain: DGGITQSPKYLFRKEGQNVTLSCEQNLNHDAMYWYRQDPGQGLRLIYYSQIVNDFQKGDIAEGYSVSREKKESFPLTVTSAQKNPTAFYLCASSISPTGGRFGEQYFGPGTRLTVT.

The rearrangement uses TRBV5-4 and TRBJ2-3; TRBD1 matches 7 bases. This CDR3 has 15 residues. From germline, CDR1 is SGHNT and CDR2 YYREEE (reference sequence). Losses at the gene ends were 3 bases for V and 2 bases for J; bases not matched to a gene: 6. The CDR3 DNA reads TGTGCCAGCAGCTATTCCGGGACAGTCACAGATACGCAGTATTTT. As protein: CASSYSGTVTDTQYF.

The J gene is TRBJ2-3, the V gene TRBV5-1, with D perhaps TRBD2 (6 bases). The CDR3 runs 14 residues. V gave up 2 bases and J gave up 5 bases, with 12 bases separating them. From germline, CDR1 is SGHRS and CDR2 YFSETQ. CDR3 nucleotides: TGCGCCAGCAGCTTAGACCAGGGAGGAGATACGCAGTATTTT. Amino acids: CASSLDQGGDTQYF.

The rearrangement uses TRBV15 and TRBJ2-7; no clear D gene. Germline V CDR1 and CDR2: LNHNV, YYDKDF (reference sequence). This CDR3 region has 12 residues. Trimming removed 1 base from V and 5 bases from J, with 6 bases in between. CDR3 in DNA: TGTGCCACCAGCAGAGGTCCCGACGAGCAGTACTTC. Translating it yields CATSRGPDEQYF.

This rearrangement joins TRBV18 to TRBJ1-6, with D possibly TRBD1 on 5 matching bases. Per germline, CDR1 KGHSH and CDR2 LQKENI. This CDR3 is built from 14 residues. Trimming removed 2 bases at V and 14 bases at J, with 16 bases between. The CDR3 sequence: CASSPDSIPGSLHF. CDR3 nucleotides: TGTGCCAGCTCACCAGACAGCATTCCCGGATCCCTCCACTTT.

The chain links TRBV28 to TRBJ1-1; 7 positions match TRBD1. The CDR3 is made up of 13 amino acids. V was pared by 7 bases and J by 1 base, with 3 bases of the junction left unmatched. Looked up from germline, CDR1 is MDHEN and CDR2 is SYDVKM. Here the CDR3 reads CASKGGANTEAFF. CDR3 in DNA: TGTGCCAGCAAAGGGGGCGCGAACACTGAAGCTTTCTTT.

The chain is built from TRBV28 and TRBJ2-7; D is unclear. The CDR3 runs to 14 residues. CDR1 MDHEN and CDR2 SYDVKM come from the germline V gene. V dropped 5 bases and J dropped 7 bases, with 18 bases sitting between them. CDR3 sequence reads: CASSHDGDLLEQYF. In nucleotides, the CDR3 is TGTGCCAGCAGTCACGACGGAGACCTACTGGAGCAGTACTTC. Combining the CDR3 with reference TRBV28 and TRBJ2-7 gives the whole variable domain DVKVTQSSRYLVKRTGEKVFLECVQDMDHENMFWYRQDPGLGLRLIYFSYDVKMKEKGDIPEGYSVSREKKERFSLILESASTNQTSMYLCASSHDGDLLEQYFGPGTRLTVT.

The chain links TRBV19 to TRBJ1-6; 8 nucleotides match TRBD1. CDR3 size: 15 residues. With V trimmed by 4 bases and J by 7 bases, 6 bases remained unmatched. Per germline, CDR1 LNHDA and CDR2 SQIVND (reference sequence). CDR3 loop: CASSSVDRANSPLHF. The CDR3 DNA sequence: TGTGCCAGTAGTAGCGTGGACAGGGCAAATTCACCCCTCCACTTT.

V is TRBV29-1 and J is TRBJ2-7; TRBD2 agrees at 9 bases. Germline trimming cut 5 bases from V and 3 bases from J; bases unmatched to any gene: 17. Germline values: CDR1 SQVTM, CDR2 ANQGSEA. The CDR3 totals 17 residues. CDR3 DNA: TGCAGCGTTAAGCCAGGCCCAGGACTAGCGAGAATCTACGAGCAGTACTTC. Residues: CSVKPGPGLARIYEQYF.